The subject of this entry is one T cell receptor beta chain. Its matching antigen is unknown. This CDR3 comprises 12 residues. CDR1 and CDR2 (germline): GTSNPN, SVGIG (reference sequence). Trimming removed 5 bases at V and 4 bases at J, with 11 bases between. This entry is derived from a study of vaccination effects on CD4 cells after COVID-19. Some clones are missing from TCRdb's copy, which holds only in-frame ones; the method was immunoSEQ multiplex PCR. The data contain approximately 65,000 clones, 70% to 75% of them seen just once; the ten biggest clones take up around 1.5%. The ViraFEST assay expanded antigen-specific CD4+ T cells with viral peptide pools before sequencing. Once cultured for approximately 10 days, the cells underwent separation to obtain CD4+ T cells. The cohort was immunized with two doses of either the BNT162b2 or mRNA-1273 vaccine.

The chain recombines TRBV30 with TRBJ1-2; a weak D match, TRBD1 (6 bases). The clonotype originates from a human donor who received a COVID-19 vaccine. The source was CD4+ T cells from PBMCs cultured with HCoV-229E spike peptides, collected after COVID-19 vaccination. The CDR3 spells CAWGEGGYGYTF. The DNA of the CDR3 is TGTGCCTGGGGCGAAGGGGGCTATGGCTACACCTTC.